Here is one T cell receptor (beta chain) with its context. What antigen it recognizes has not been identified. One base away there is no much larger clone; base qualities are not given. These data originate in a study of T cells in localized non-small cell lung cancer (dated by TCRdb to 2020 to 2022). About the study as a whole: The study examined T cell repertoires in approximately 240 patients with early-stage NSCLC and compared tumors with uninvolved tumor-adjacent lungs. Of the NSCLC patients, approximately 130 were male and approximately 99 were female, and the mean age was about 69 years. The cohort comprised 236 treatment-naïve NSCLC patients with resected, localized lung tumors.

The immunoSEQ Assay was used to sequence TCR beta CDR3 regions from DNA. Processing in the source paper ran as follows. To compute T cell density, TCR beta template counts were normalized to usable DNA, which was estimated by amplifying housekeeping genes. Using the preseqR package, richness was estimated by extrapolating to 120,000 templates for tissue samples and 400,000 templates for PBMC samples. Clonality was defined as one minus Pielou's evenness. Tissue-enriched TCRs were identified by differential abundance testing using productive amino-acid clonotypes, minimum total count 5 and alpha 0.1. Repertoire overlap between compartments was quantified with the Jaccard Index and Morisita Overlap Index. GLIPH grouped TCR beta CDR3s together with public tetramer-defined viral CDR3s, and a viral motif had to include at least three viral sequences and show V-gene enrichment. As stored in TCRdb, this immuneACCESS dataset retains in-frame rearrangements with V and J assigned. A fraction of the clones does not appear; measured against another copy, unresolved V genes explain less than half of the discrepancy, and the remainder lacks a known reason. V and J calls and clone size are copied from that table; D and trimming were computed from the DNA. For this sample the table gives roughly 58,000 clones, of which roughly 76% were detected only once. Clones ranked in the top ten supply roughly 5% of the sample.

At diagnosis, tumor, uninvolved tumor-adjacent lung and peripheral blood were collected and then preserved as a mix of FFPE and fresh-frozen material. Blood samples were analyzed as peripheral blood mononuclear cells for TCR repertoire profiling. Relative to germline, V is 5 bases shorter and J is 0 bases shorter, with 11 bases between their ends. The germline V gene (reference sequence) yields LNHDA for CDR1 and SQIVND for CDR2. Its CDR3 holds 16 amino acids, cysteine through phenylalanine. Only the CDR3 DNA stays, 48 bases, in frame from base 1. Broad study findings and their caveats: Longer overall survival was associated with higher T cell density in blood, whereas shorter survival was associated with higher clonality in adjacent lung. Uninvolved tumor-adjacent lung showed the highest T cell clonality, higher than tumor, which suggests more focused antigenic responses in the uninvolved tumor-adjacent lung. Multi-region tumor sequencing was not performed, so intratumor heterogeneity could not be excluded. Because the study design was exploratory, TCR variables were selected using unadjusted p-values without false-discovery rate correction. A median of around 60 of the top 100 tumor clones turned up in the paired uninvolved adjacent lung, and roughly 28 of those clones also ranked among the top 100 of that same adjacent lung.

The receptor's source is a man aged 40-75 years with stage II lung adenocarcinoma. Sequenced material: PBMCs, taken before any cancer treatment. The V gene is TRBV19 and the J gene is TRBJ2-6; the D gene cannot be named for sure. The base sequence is TGTGCCAGTAGTCCCTCGACATCCTCTGGGGCCAACGTCCTGACTTTC. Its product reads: CASSPSTSSGANVLTF.